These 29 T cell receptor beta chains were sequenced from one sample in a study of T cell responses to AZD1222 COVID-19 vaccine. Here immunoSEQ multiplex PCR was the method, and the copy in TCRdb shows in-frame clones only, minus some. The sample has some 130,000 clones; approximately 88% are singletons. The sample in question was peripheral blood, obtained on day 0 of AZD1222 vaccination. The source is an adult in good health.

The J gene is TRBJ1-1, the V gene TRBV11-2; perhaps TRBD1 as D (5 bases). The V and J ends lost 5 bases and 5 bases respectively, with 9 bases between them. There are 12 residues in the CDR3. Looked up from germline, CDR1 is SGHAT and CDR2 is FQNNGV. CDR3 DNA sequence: TGTGCCAGCAGCGAGGGGCTTACTGAAGCTTTCTTT. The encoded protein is CASSEGLTEAFF. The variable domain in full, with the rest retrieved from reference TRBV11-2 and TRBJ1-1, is EAGVAQSPRYKIIEKRQSVAFWCNPISGHATLYWYQQILGQGPKLLIQFQNNGVVDDSQLPKDRFSAERLKGVDSTLKIQPAKLEDSAVYLCASSEGLTEAFFGQGTRLTVV.

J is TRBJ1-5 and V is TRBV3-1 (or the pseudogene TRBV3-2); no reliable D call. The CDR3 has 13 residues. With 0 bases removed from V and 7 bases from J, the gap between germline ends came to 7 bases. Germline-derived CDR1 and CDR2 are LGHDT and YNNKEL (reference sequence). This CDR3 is CASSQDRQQPQHF. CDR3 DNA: TGTGCCAGCAGCCAAGATAGGCAGCAGCCCCAGCATTTT.

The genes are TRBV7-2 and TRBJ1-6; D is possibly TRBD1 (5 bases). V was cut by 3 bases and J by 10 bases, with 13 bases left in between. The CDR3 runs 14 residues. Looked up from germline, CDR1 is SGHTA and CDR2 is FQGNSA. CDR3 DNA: TGTGCCAGCAGCTTTCAAGGGGCCTGGTCACCCCTCCACTTT. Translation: CASSFQGAWSPLHF.

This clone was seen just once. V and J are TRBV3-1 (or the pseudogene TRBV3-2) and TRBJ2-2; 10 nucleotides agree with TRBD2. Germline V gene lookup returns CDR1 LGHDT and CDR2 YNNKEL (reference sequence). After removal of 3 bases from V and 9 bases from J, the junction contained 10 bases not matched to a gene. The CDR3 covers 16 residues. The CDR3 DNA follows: TGTGCCAGCAGCCACCAGCGGGGGGGCGGAAGTTGGGAGCTGTTTTTT. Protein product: CASSHQRGGGSWELFF.

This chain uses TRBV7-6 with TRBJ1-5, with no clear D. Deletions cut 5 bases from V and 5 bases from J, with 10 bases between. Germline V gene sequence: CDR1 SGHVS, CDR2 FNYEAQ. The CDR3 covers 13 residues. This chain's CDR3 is CASSTQHDQPQHF. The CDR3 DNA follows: TGTGCCAGCAGCACGCAGCACGATCAGCCCCAGCATTTT.

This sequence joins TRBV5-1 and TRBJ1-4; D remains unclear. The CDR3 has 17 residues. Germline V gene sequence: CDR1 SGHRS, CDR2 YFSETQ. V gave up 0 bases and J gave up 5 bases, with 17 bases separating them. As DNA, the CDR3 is TGCGCCAGCAGCTTGGGTTCCAATATGGCGCTGAATGAAAAACTGTTTTTT. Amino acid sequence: CASSLGSNMALNEKLFF.

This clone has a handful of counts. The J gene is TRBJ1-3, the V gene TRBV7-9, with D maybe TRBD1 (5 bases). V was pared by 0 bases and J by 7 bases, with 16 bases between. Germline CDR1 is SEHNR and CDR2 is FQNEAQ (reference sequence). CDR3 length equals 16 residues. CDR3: CASSLARLGEGNTIYF. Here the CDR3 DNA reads TGTGCCAGCAGCTTAGCTCGGTTGGGAGAGGGGAACACCATATATTTT.

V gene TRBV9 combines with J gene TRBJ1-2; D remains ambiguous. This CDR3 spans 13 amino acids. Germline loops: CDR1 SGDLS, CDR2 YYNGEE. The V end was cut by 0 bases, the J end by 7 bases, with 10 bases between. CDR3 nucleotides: TGTGCCAGCAGCGTAGGGTTGGATGGTGGCTACACCTTC. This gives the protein CASSVGLDGGYTF.

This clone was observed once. The CDR3 DNA is TGTGCCTGGAGTTGGACAGGGGACGAGCAGTACTTC. Its protein is CAWSWTGDEQYF. The gene calls are TRBV30 and TRBJ2-7; 9 bases match TRBD1. Trimming removed 2 bases from V and 5 bases from J; junction bases left unmatched: 1. The germline V gene encodes CDR1 GTSNPN and CDR2 SVGIG (reference sequence). The CDR3 is 12 amino acids.

In nucleotides, the CDR3 is TGTGCCAGCAGTGTGGGGAGCTCCTATAATTCACCCCTCCACTTT. It translates to CASSVGSSYNSPLHF. This chain links TRBV2 with TRBJ1-6; D gene uncertain. V dropped 4 bases and J dropped 0 bases, with 7 bases sitting between them. The CDR3 is 15 residues long. Germline V lookup: CDR1 SNHLY, CDR2 FYNNEI. Full variable domain (rest looked up from reference TRBV2 and TRBJ1-6): EPEVTQTPSHQVTQMGQEVILRCVPISNHLYFYWYRQILGQKVEFLVSFYNNEISEKSEIFDDQFSVERPDGSNFTLKIRSTKLEDSAMYFCASSVGSSYNSPLHFGNGTRLTVT.

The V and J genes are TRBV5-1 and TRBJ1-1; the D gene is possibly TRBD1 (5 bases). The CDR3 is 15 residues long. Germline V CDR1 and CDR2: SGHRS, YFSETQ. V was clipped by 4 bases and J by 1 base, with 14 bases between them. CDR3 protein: CASSPSNQGNTEAFF. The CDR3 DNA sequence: TGCGCCAGCAGCCCGTCGAACCAGGGGAACACTGAAGCTTTCTTT.

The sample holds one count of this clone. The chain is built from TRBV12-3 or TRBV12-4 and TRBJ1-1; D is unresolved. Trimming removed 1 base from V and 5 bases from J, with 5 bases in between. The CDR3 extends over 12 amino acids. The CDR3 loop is CASSLGQTEAFF. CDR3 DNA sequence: TGTGCCAGCAGTTTAGGGCAGACTGAAGCTTTCTTT.

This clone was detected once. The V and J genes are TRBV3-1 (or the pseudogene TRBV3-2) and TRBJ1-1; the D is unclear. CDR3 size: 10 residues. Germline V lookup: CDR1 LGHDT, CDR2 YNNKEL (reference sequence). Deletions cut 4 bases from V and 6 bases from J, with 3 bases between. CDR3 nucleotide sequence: TGTGCCAGCAGCCTCGCTGAAGCTTTCTTT. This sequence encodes CASSLAEAFF.

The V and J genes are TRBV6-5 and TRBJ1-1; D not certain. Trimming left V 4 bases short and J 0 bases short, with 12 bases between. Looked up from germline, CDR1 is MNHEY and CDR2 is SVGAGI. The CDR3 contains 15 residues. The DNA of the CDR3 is TGTGCCAGCAGTTCAACGGGAGCTATGAACACTGAAGCTTTCTTT. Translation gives CASSSTGAMNTEAFF.

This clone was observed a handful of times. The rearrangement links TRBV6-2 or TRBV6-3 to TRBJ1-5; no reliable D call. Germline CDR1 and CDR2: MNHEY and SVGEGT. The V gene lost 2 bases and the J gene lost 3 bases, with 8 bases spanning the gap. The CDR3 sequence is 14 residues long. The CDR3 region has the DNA TGTGCCAGCAGTTACGGAGGAACCAATCAGCCCCAGCATTTT. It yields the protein CASSYGGTNQPQHF.

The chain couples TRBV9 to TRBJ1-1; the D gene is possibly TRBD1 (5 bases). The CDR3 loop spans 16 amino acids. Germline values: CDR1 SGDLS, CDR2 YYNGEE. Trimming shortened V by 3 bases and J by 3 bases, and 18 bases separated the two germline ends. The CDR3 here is CASSAGVGHKDTEAFF. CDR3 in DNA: TGTGCCAGCAGCGCCGGGGTGGGGCATAAGGACACTGAAGCTTTCTTT.

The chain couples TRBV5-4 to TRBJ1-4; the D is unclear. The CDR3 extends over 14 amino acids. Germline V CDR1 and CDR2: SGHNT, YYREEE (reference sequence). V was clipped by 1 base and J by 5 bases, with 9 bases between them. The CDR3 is CASSLSHNNEKLFF. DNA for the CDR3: TGTGCCAGCAGCTTGAGCCATAACAATGAAAAACTGTTTTTT.

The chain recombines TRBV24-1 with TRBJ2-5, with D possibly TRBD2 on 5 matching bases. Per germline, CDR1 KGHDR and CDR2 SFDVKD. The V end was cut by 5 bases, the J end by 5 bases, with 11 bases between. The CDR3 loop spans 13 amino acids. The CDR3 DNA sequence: TGTGCCACCAGTGGGCCGGGAATGGAGACCCAGTACTTC. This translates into CATSGPGMETQYF.

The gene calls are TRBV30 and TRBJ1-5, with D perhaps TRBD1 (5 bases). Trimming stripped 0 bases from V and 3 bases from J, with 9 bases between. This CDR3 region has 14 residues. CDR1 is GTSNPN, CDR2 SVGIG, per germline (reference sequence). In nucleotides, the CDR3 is TGTGCCTGGAGTGTAGGGGTGAACAATCAGCCCCAGCATTTT. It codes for CAWSVGVNNQPQHF.

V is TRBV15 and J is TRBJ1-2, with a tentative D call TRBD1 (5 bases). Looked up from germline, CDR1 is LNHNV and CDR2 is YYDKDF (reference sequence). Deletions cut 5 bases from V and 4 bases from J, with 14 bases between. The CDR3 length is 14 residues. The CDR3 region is CATSRRVPIYGYTF. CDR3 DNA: TGTGCCACCAGCCGCAGGGTTCCCATCTATGGCTACACCTTC.

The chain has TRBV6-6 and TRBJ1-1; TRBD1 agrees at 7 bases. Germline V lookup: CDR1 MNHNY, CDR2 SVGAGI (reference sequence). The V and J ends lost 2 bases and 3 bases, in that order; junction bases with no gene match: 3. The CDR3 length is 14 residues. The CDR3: CASSYGDRYTEAFF. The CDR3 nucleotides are TGTGCCAGCAGTTACGGGGACAGATACACTGAAGCTTTCTTT.

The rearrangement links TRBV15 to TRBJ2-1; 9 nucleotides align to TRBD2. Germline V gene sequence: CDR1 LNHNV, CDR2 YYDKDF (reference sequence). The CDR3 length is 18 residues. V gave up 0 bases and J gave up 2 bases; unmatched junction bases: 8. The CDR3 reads CATSRDRGGAPPYNEQFF. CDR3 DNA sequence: TGTGCCACCAGCAGAGATCGCGGGGGGGCTCCCCCCTACAATGAGCAGTTCTTC.

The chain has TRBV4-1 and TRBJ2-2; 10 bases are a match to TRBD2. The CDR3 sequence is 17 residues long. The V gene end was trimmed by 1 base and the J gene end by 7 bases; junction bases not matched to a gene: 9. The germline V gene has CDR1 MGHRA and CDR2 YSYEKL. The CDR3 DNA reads TGCGCCAGCAGCCAAGGTCGTAGCGGGGGGATCGTCGGGGAGCTGTTTTTT. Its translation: CASSQGRSGGIVGELFF.

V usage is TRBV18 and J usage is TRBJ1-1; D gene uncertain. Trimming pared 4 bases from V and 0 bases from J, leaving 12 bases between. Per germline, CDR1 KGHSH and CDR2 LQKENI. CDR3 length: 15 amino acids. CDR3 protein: CASSRLQLMNTEAFF. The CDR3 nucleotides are TGTGCCAGCTCACGTCTTCAGCTCATGAACACTGAAGCTTTCTTT.

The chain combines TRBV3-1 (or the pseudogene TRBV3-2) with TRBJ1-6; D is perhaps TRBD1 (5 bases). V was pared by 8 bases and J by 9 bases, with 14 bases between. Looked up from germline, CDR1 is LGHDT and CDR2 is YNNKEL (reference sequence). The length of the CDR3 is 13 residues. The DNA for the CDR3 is TGTGCCAGCGGCAGCTCCGGGGGTTCACCCCTCCACTTT. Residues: CASGSSGGSPLHF.

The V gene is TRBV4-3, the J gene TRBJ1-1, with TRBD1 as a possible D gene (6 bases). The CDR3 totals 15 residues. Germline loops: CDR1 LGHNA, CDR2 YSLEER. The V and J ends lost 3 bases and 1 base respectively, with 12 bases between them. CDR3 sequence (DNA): TGCGCCAGCAGCCAGTCACACAGGGAGAACACTGAAGCTTTCTTT. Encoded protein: CASSQSHRENTEAFF.

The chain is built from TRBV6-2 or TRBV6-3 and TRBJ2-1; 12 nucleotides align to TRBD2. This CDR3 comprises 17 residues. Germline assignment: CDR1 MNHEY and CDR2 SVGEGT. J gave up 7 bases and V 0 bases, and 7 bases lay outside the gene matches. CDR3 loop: CASSYSLGLAGLNEQFF. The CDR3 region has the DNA TGTGCCAGCAGTTACTCACTCGGACTAGCGGGACTAAATGAGCAGTTCTTC.

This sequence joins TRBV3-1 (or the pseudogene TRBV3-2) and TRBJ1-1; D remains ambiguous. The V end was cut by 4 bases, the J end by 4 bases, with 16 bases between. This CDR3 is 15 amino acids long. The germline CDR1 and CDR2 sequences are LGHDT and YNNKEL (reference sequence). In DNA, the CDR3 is TGTGCCAGCAGCCTTCTATGGACTCCGGGCACTGAAGCTTTCTTT. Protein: CASSLLWTPGTEAFF.

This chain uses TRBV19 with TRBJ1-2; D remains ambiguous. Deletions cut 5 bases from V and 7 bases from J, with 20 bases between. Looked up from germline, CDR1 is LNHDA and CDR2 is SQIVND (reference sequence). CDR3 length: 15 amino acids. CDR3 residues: CASSRDWALVFGYTF. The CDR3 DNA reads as TGTGCCAGTAGTCGGGATTGGGCGCTCGTCTTTGGCTACACCTTC.